What follows are 19 T cell receptor beta chains derived from one specimen sequenced in a study of early T cells in non-severe SARS-CoV-2 infection. TCRdb recomputed calls from the 5' RACE reads with MiXCR, one row per CDR3 protein. The sample contains about 59,000 distinct CDR3 sequences, approximately 12% of which appear only once. Sequences were obtained from whole blood. The receptor source for this set is an adult who was a healthcare worker with PCR-confirmed SARS-CoV-2 infection or an uninfected control (not recorded which).

This clonotype came up many times. The chain recombines TRBV6-5 with TRBJ2-3; D is uncertain. The CDR3 spans 14 residues. CDR1 and CDR2 (germline): MNHEY, SVGAGI. Trimming took off 0 bases at V and 2 bases at J, with 6 bases between the two ends. The CDR3 is CASSYSHNTDTQYF. CDR3 DNA: TGTGCCAGCAGTTACTCGCACAACACAGATACGCAGTATTTT.

This clonotype was counted many times. The gene calls are TRBV11-2 and TRBJ2-1, with 11 bases matching TRBD2. Losses at the gene ends were 6 bases for V and 4 bases for J; bases not matched to a gene: 5. The CDR3 runs 15 residues. CDR1 is SGHAT, CDR2 FQNNGV, per germline. The CDR3 reads CASRHSGREYNEQFF. In nucleotides, the CDR3 is TGTGCCAGCAGACATAGCGGGAGGGAGTACAATGAGCAGTTCTTC.

CDR3 nucleotides: TGTGCCAGCAGCCCCGACCGAGCGGGGGACTACAATGAGCAGTTCTTC. It is translated as CASSPDRAGDYNEQFF. The rearrangement links TRBV5-5 to TRBJ2-1; 8 nucleotides line up with TRBD2. This CDR3 is built from 16 residues. V gave up 4 bases and J gave up 3 bases; unmatched junction bases: 9. The germline CDR1 and CDR2 sequences are SGHKS and YYEKEE (reference sequence).

This clonotype occurred many times. The chain has TRBV2 and TRBJ2-2; TRBD2 agrees at 8 bases. The V and J ends lost 4 bases and 3 bases, in that order; junction bases with no gene match: 4. The CDR3 runs to 15 residues. Germline-derived CDR1 and CDR2 are SNHLY and FYNNEI. CDR3 protein: CASSAQTSDTGELFF. The CDR3 nucleotides read TGTGCCAGCAGTGCACAGACTAGCGACACCGGGGAGCTGTTTTTT.

The V and J genes are TRBV6-5 and TRBJ1-5; TRBD1 aligns across 7 bases. The CDR3 sequence is 20 residues long. J gave up 4 bases and V 6 bases, and 24 bases lay outside the gene matches. Per the germline V gene, CDR1 is MNHEY and CDR2 is SVGAGI. CDR3 amino acids: CASSSMRDSLPMRTNQPQHF. The CDR3 DNA is TGTGCCAGCAGCTCGATGCGGGACAGCCTGCCAATGCGAACGAATCAGCCCCAGCATTTT.

The V call is TRBV11-2, the J call TRBJ2-7, with D uncertain. The V and J ends lost 1 base and 0 bases respectively, with 4 bases between them. The V gene's germline CDR1 is SGHAT and CDR2 FQNNGV. The CDR3 loop spans 13 amino acids. CDR3 DNA: TGTGCCAGCAGCTTAGGGGTCTCCTACGAGCAGTACTTC. Translated, it gives CASSLGVSYEQYF.

The table lists this clonotype with many counts. The chain joins TRBV29-1 to TRBJ2-5; D call uncertain. CDR3 length equals 13 residues. V lost 6 bases to trimming and J lost 0 bases, with 11 bases between them. Germline CDR1 SQVTM, CDR2 ANQGSEA. CDR3 region: CSVLGQHQETQYF. The DNA for the CDR3 is TGCAGCGTCTTGGGTCAACACCAAGAGACCCAGTACTTC.

The sample holds many counts of this clonotype. V gene TRBV13 combines with J gene TRBJ2-1; D is possibly TRBD1 or TRBD2 (6 bases each). CDR1 and CDR2 from the germline V gene are PRHDT and FYEKMQ (reference sequence). CDR3 length: 15 residues. V lost 5 bases and J 4 bases, leaving 15 bases between the germline ends. The CDR3 DNA is TGTGCCAGCAGCGGAGGACTAAGGGGGTACAATGAGCAGTTCTTC. Translated, it gives CASSGGLRGYNEQFF.

The V and J genes are TRBV6-5 and TRBJ2-5, with 11 bases matching TRBD2. Trimming cost V 5 bases and J 5 bases; bases outside gene matches: 4. CDR3 size: 14 residues. Germline V gives CDR1 MNHEY, CDR2 SVGAGI. The CDR3 reads CASSQLAGVETQYF. The CDR3 coding sequence is TGTGCCAGCAGTCAACTAGCGGGGGTGGAGACCCAGTACTTC.

This clonotype was seen at least ten times. The CDR3 DNA is TGTGCCAGCAGCTTGGTTCCCCTAGCGGACTCCTACGAGCAGTACTTC. As protein: CASSLVPLADSYEQYF. The J gene is TRBJ2-7, the V gene TRBV5-4, with 7 nucleotides matching TRBD2. The CDR3 length is 16 residues. CDR1 is SGHNT and CDR2 is YYREEE in the germline V gene (reference sequence). V dropped 0 bases and J dropped 0; count of bases not matched to a gene: 6.

This clonotype was counted at least ten times. The CDR3 loop reads CASGTIRGEQFF. CDR3 DNA: TGTGCCAGCGGAACCATCAGGGGTGAGCAGTTCTTC. The chain recombines TRBV7-9 with TRBJ2-1; D might be TRBD1 (6 bases). CDR1 and CDR2 (germline): SEHNR, FQNEAQ (reference sequence). V was shortened by 8 bases and J by 9 bases, with 14 bases between the two germline ends. This CDR3 comprises 12 residues.

This clonotype came up many times. This chain uses TRBV6-5 with TRBJ1-3; TRBD1 matches at 9 bases. The CDR3 is 15 amino acids. V gave up 4 bases and J gave up 4 bases; unmatched junction bases: 5. Germline CDR1 and CDR2: MNHEY and SVGAGI. The CDR3 DNA reads TGTGCCAGCAGTTGGGGACAGGGAGTAGGAAACACCATATATTTT. Its protein is CASSWGQGVGNTIYF.

The chain recombines TRBV28 with TRBJ1-6, with D possibly being TRBD1 (5 bases). CDR1 and CDR2 (germline): MDHEN, SYDVKM. Trimming left V 3 bases short and J 7 bases short, with 19 bases between. This CDR3 has 17 residues. The CDR3 DNA is TGTGCCAGCAGTTTCTACCCCCAGGGTTGGGGAAATTCACCCCTCCACTTT. It is translated as CASSFYPQGWGNSPLHF.

The sample holds many counts of this clonotype. This sequence joins TRBV5-1 and TRBJ1-4, with a weak D call TRBD1 (5 bases). V lost 4 bases and J lost 8, with 21 bases in between. Per the germline V gene, CDR1 is SGHRS and CDR2 is YFSETQ. CDR3 length equals 16 residues. The CDR3 sequence is CASSHYQAGLGEKLFF. The CDR3 DNA follows: TGCGCCAGCAGCCACTACCAGGCAGGGCTGGGGGAAAAACTGTTTTTT.

The CDR3, as DNA: TGCAGCGTTGATGGGACAGGGAAAGGGCTCCAAGCTTTCTTT. It codes for CSVDGTGKGLQAFF. This chain uses TRBV29-1 with TRBJ1-1; 9 bases line up with TRBD1. The CDR3 spans 14 residues. The V and J ends lost 3 bases and 9 bases, in that order; junction bases with no gene match: 11. Germline V gives CDR1 SQVTM, CDR2 ANQGSEA.

The chain joins TRBV2 to TRBJ2-3, with D hard to call. The ends were cut back, 3 bases at V and 2 bases at J, with 12 bases in the middle. The germline V gene encodes CDR1 SNHLY and CDR2 FYNNEI. The CDR3 covers 15 residues. CDR3 DNA: TGTGCCAGCAGTGAGTTTCGACTCCCCACAGATACGCAGTATTTT. Protein product: CASSEFRLPTDTQYF.

In its sample, this clonotype was seen many times. The chain has TRBV29-1 and TRBJ2-7, with 9 bases matching TRBD2. Germline V gene lookup returns CDR1 SQVTM and CDR2 ANQGSEA. With V trimmed by 6 bases and J by 0 bases, 6 bases remained unmatched. The CDR3 runs to 14 residues. CDR3 nucleotides: TGCAGCGTAGCTACTAGCGGGCCCTCCTACGAGCAGTACTTC. It yields the protein CSVATSGPSYEQYF.

In this sample, this clonotype turned up many times. This chain connects TRBV20-1 to TRBJ1-6; D not certain. Germline V gene data show CDR1 as DFQATT and CDR2 as SNEGSKA (reference sequence). V lost 6 bases, J lost 7 bases, and 1 base lay in between. The CDR3 covers 9 residues. The CDR3 DNA follows: TGCAGTGCGAATTCACCCCTCCACTTT. Its translation is CSANSPLHF.

This clonotype was seen only a few times. This rearrangement joins TRBV12-3 or TRBV12-4 to TRBJ2-7; D ambiguous. The V end lost 6 bases, the J end lost 7 bases, and 10 bases lay between the germline ends. The CDR3 has 11 residues. The CDR3, as DNA: TGTGCCAGCAGCAACGACTGGGAGCAGTACTTC. Amino acid sequence: CASSNDWEQYF.